These 6 T cell receptor beta chains came from one sample sequenced in a study of blood T cell repertoires in COVID-19. Sequencing was performed with immunoSEQ multiplex PCR; in TCRdb, only in-frame clones are kept and a portion is missing. The sample contains 30,000 to 40,000 clones, 87% of which appear only once. The specimen was peripheral blood. The receptors were gathered from a man aged 45-65 years with active or convalescent COVID-19.

CDR3 DNA: TGTGCCAGCAGTGAATTTGGCGGGAGCCTTATCACCGGGGAGCTGTTTTTT. Its protein product is CASSEFGGSLITGELFF. The genes are TRBV2 and TRBJ2-2, with TRBD2 matching over 7 bases. Germline trimming cut 2 bases from V and 4 bases from J; bases unmatched to any gene: 10. Germline CDR1 reads SNHLY; CDR2 reads FYNNEI. The CDR3 has 17 amino acids.

The chain recombines TRBV27 with TRBJ2-7; 8 bases align to TRBD1. This CDR3 is built from 14 residues. The trim removed 6 bases at V and 0 bases at J, leaving 4 bases unmatched. CDR1 is MNHEY, CDR2 SMNVEV, per germline (reference sequence). The CDR3 region has the DNA TGTGCCAGCAGCCGACAGGGGAGCTCCTACGAGCAGTACTTC. This translates into CASSRQGSSYEQYF.

This chain connects TRBV24-1 to TRBJ1-2, with D perhaps TRBD1 (5 bases). The CDR3 is 15 residues long. V was trimmed by 0 bases and J by 6 bases, leaving 13 bases between them. Germline assignment: CDR1 KGHDR and CDR2 SFDVKD. CDR3 sequence (DNA): TGTGCCACCAGTGATTTGGCCCCAAGGGGAAATGGCTACACCTTC. Protein sequence: CATSDLAPRGNGYTF.

The J gene is TRBJ2-7, the V gene TRBV4-1; D is ambiguous. The ends were cut back, 0 bases at V and 3 bases at J, with 18 bases in the middle. Germline V gives CDR1 MGHRA, CDR2 YSYEKL. This CDR3 comprises 17 residues. CDR3 region: CASSQESVRWRNYEQYF. CDR3 DNA: TGCGCCAGCAGCCAAGAAAGCGTCCGTTGGCGGAACTACGAGCAGTACTTC.

V gene TRBV28 combines with J gene TRBJ1-5; the D is unclear. CDR3 length: 14 residues. V lost 4 bases and J 2 bases, leaving 9 bases between the germline ends. Germline lookup yields CDR1 MDHEN and CDR2 SYDVKM. In DNA, the CDR3 is TGTGCCAGCAGTTCAAGCCCTGGCAATCAGCCCCAGCATTTT. It specifies CASSSSPGNQPQHF.

This clone was picked up one time. The chain combines TRBV7-2 with TRBJ2-7, with D perhaps TRBD1 (5 bases). V lost 2 bases and J 9 bases, leaving 17 bases between the germline ends. Germline V gene sequence: CDR1 SGHTA, CDR2 FQGNSA. This CDR3 comprises 14 residues. The CDR3 spells CASSLWGGRLGQYF. The CDR3 DNA is TGTGCCAGCAGCTTATGGGGCGGCCGTCTTGGGCAGTACTTC.